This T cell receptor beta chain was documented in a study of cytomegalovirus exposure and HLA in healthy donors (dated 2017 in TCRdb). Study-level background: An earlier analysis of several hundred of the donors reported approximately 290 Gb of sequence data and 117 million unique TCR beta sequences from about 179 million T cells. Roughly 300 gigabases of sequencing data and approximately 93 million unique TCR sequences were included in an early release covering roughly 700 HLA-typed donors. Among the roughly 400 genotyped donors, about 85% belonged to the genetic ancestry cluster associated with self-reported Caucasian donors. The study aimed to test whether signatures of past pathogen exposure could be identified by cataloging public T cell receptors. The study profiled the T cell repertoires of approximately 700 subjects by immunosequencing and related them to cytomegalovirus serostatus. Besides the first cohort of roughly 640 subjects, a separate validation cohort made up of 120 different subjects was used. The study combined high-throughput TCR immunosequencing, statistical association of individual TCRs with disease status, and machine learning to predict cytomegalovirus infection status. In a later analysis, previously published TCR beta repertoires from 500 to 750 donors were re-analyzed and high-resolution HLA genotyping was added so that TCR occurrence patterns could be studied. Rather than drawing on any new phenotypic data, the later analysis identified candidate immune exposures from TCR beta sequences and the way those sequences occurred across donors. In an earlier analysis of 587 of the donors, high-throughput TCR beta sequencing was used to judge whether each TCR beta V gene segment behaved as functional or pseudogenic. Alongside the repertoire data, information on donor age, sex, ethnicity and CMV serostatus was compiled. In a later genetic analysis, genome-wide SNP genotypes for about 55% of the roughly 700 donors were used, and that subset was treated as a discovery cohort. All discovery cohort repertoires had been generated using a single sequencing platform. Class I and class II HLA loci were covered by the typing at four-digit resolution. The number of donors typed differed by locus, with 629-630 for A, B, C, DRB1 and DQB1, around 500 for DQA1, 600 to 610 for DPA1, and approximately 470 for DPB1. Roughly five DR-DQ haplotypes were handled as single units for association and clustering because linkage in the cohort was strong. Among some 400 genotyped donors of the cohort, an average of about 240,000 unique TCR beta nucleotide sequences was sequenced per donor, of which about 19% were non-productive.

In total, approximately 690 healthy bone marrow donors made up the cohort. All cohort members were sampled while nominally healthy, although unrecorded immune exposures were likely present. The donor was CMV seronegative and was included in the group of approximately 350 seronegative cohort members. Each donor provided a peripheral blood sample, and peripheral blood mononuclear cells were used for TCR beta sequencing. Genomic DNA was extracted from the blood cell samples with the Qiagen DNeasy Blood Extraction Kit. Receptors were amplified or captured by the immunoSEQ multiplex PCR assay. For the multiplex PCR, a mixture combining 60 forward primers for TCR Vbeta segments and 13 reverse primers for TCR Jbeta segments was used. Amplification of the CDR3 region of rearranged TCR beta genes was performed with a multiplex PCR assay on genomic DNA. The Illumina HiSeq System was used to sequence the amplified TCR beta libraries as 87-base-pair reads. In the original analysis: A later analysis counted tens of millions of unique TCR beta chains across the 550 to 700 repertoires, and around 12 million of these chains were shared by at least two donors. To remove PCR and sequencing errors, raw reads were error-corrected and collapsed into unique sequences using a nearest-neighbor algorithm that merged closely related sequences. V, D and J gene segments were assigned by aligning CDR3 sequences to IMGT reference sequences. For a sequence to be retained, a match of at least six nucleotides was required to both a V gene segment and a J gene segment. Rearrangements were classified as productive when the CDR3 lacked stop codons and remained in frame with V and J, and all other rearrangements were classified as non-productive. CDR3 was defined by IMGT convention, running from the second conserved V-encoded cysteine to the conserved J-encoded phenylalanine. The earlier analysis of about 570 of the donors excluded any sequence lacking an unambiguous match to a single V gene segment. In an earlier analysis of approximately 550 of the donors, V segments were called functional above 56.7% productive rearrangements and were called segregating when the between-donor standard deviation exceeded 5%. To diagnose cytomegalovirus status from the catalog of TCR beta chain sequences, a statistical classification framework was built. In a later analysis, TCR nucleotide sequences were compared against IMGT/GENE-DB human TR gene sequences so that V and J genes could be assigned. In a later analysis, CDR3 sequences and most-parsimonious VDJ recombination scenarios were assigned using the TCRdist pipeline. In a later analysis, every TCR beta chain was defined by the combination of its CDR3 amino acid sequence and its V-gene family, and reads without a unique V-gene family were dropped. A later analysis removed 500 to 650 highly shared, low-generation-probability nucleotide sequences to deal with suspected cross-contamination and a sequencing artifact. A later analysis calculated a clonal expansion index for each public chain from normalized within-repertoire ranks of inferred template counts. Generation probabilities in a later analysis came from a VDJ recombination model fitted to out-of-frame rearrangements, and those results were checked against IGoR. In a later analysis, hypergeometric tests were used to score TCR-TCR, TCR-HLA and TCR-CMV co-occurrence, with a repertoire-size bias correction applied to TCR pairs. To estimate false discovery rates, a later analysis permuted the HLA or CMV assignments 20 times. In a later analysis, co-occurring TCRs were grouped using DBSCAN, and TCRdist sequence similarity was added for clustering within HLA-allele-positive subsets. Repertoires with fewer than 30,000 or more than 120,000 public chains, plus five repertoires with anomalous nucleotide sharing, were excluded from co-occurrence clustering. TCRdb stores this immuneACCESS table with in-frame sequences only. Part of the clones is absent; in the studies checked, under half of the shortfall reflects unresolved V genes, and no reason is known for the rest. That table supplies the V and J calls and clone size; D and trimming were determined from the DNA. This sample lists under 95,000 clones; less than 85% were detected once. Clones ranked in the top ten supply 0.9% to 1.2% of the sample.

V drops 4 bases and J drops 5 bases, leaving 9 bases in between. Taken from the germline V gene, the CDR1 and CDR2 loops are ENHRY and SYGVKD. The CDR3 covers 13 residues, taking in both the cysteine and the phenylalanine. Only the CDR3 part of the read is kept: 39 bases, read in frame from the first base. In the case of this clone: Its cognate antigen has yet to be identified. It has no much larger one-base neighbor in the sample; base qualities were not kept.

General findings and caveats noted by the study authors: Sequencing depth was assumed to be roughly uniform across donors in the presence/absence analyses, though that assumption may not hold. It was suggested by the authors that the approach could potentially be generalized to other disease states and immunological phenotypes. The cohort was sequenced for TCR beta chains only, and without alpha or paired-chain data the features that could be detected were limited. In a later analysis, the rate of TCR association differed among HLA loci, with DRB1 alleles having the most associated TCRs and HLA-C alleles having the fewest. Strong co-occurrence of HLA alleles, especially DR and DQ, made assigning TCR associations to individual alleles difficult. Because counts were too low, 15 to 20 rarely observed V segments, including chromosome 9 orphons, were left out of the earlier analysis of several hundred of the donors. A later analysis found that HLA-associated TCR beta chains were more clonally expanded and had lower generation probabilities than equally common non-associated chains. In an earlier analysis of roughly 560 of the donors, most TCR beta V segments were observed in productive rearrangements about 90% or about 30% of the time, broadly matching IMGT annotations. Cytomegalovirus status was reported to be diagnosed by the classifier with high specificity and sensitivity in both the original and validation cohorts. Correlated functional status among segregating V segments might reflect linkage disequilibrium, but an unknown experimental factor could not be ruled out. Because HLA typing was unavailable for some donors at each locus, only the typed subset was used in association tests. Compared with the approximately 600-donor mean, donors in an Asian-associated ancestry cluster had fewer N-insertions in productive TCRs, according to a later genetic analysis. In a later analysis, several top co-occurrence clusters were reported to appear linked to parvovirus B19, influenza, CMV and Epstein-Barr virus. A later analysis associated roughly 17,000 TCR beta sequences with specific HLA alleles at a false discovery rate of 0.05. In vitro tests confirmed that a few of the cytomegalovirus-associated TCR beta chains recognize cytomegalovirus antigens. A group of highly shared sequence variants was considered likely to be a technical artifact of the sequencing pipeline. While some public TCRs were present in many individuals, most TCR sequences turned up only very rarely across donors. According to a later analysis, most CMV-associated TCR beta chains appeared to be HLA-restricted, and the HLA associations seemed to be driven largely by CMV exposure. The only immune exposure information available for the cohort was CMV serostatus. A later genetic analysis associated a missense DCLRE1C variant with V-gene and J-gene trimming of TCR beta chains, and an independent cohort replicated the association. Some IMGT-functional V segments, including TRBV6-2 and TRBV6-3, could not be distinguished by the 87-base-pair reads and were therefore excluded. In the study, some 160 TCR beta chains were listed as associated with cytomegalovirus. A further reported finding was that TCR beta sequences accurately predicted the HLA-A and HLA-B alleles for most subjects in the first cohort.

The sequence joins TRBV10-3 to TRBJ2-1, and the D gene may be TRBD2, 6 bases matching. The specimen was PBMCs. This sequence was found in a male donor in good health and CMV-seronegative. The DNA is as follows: TGTGCCATCAGTGGGGGGGATAACAATGAGCAGTTCTTC. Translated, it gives CAISGGDNNEQFF.